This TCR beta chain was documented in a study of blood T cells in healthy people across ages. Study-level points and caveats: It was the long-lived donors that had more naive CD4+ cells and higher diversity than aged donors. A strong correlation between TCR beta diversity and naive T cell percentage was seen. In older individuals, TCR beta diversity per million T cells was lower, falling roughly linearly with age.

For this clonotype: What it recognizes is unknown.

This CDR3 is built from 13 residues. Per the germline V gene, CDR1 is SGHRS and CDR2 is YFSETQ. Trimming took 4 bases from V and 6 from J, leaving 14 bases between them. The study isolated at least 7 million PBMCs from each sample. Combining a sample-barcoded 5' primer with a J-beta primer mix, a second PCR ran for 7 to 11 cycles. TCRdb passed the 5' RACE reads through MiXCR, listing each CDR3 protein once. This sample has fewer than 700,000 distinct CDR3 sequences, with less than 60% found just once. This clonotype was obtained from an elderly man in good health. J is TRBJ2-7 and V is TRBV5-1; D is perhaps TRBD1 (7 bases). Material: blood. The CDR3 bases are TGCGCCAGCAGCCGGGCCAGGGGGGTCGAGCAGTACTTC. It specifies CASSRARGVEQYF.